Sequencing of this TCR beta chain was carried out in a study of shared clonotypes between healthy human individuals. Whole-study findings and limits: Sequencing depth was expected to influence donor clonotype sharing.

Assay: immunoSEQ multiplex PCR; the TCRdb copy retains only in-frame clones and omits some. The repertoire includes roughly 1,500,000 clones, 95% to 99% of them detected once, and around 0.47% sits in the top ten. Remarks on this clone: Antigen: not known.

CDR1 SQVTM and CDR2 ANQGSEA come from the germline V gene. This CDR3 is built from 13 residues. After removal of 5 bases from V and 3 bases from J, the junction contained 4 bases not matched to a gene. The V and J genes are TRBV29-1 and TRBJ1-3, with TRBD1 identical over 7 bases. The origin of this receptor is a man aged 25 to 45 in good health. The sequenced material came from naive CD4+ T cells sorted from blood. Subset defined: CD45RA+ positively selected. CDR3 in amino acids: CSVRRQGGNTIYF. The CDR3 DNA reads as TGCAGCGTTCGACGACAGGGTGGAAACACCATATATTTT.